This T cell receptor beta chain was obtained from a study of brain T cells in children with intractable seizures. Findings of the study overall: HCMV serostatus was not known, and viral specificity came from CDR3 similarity only. Absence of clones before surgery may stem from lower sequencing depth.

As to time point: blood from clinic visit 5 months post-surgery; TSC patient then seizure free. Surgery cases with the highest brain T cell transcript signatures were chosen for sequencing. Pre-surgery treatment included at least one anti-epileptic drug. Sequencing was performed with immunoSEQ multiplex PCR; in TCRdb, only in-frame clones are kept and a portion is missing. This sample has hundreds of thousands of clones, with about 93% found just once. A word on this clone: Its antigen is not known.

The origin of this receptor is a boy less than two years old with tuberous sclerosis and intractable seizures. The sequencing here drew on peripheral blood, taken roughly 5 months after surgery.

Written as DNA, the CDR3 is TGTGCCAGCATATATGGCGGGGGCACAGATACGCAGTATTTT. Residues: CASIYGGGTDTQYF. The rearrangement links TRBV2 to TRBJ2-3; D may be TRBD2 (6 bases). Germline-derived CDR1 and CDR2 are SNHLY and FYNNEI. CDR3 length equals 14 residues. The V and J ends lost 7 bases and 1 base respectively, with 12 bases between them.